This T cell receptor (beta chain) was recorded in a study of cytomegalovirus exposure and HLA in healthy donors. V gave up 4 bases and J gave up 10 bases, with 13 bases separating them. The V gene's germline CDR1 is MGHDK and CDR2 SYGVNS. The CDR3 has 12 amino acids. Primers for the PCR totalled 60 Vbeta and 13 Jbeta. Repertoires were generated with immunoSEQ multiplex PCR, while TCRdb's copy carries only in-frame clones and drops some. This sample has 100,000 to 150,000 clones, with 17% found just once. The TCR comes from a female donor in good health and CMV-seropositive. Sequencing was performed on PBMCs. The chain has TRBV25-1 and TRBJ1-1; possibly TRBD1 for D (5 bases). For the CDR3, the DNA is TGTGCCAGCAGTGGATACAGGAGGTTAGCTTTCTTT. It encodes CASSGYRRLAFF.